This paragraph covers one T cell receptor (beta chain) sequence. Construction of the TCR beta libraries employed iRepertoire HTBI primers in conjunction with Arm-PCR of CDR3 regions. TCRdb re-called the multiplex PCR reads with MiXCR, one entry per CDR3 protein. Here the sample spans fewer than 550,000 distinct CDR3 sequences, around 15% being singletons. The sample is drawn from a study of regulatory T cells in long-lasting Graves disease. Turning to the study itself: Graves' patients (newly diagnosed) had been on antithyroid drugs under 3 months.

The sample's time point: newly diagnosed GD, antithyroid drugs for less than 3 months. Making the TCR library involved RNA that had been extracted from PBMCs. This sample also belongs to another study, concerning T cells in Graves' hyperthyroidism and ophthalmopathy. As reported in that work: Blood also carried most thyroid clonotypes expanded above 0.001.

The receptor was isolated from a woman aged 18-29 years with Graves disease. The specimen comprised peripheral blood mononuclear cells (PBMCs), sampled at new diagnosis, from a patient treated with antithyroid drugs.

The CDR3: CSASAGAYEQYF. The CDR3 DNA reads as TGCAGTGCTAGCGCAGGCGCCTACGAGCAGTACTTC. The V call is TRBV20-1, the J call TRBJ2-7, with no clear D. The length of the CDR3 is 12 residues. Germline CDR1 is DFQATT and CDR2 is SNEGSKA (reference sequence). Trimming removed 3 bases from V and 2 bases from J, with 8 bases in between.